This passage covers 18 T cell receptor beta chains from one sample sequenced in a study of breast tumors, draining lymph nodes, adjacent tissues. Breast cancer patients provided tissue from their axillary draining lymph nodes. Each CDR3 protein gets one entry after TCRdb re-called the multiplex PCR reads with MiXCR. Of 150,000 to 250,000 distinct CDR3 sequences in the sample, 30% to 40% are singletons; the top ten hold roughly 4.3%. Material: axillary lymph node tissue. The receptors were gathered from a female donor with breast cancer. Some clones in this sample may be carry-over from other donors' samples.

As for this clonotype: The DNA is omitted, as the CDR3 cannot be located on it reliably, and the CDR3 follows TCRdb's listing. J is TRBJ2-1 and V is TRBV20-1; TRBD2, the D gene given by the table, was not confirmed from the DNA. The CDR3 sequence runs 22 residues, both termini included. CDR1 DFQATT and CDR2 SNEGSKA come from the germline V gene (reference sequence). The CDR3 here is CSARDTRDYGYTFGSGTNEQFF.

The chain carries TRBV6-2 or TRBV6-3 and TRBJ1-1; the match to TRBD1 covers 7 bases. After removal of 6 bases from V and 1 base from J, the junction contained 11 bases not matched to a gene. CDR1 is MNHEY, CDR2 SVGEGT, per germline. The CDR3 contains 16 residues. The CDR3 coding sequence is TGTGCCAGCAGAGATGACCCGGGACAGCGGAACACTGAAGCTTTCTTT. This translates into CASRDDPGQRNTEAFF.

In its sample, this clonotype was seen many times. The genes are TRBV18 and TRBJ2-7; 10 bases are shared with TRBD1. CDR1 and CDR2 from the germline V gene are KGHSH and LQKENI. This CDR3 contains 16 residues. Unmatched junction bases numbered 10, after V lost 3 bases and J lost 5 bases. In nucleotides, the CDR3 is TGTGCCAGCTCACCGCAACCGGGACAGGGGATCCACGAGCAGTACTTC. The encoded protein is CASSPQPGQGIHEQYF.

V and J are TRBV25-1 and TRBJ1-1, with TRBD1 matching over 9 bases. The CDR3 is 15 amino acids. V trimming: 7 bases; J trimming: 5 bases; junction bases outside the gene matches: 11. Germline CDR1 MGHDK, CDR2 SYGVNS. The CDR3 loop is CASIPGQGLGTEAFF. CDR3 DNA sequence: TGTGCCAGCATCCCGGGACAGGGATTAGGGACTGAAGCTTTCTTT.

At least ten counts were recorded for this clonotype. The chain has TRBV6-1 and TRBJ1-5, with D tentatively TRBD1 (6 bases). V was trimmed by 2 bases and J by 1 base, leaving 9 bases between them. CDR3 length: 15 amino acids. Germline V CDR1 and CDR2: MNHNS, SASEGT. The CDR3 is CASSERGRSNQPQHF. The CDR3 nucleotides read TGTGCCAGCAGTGAACGGGGGCGAAGCAATCAGCCCCAGCATTTT.

This clonotype was counted ten times or more. The junction does not match germline at one end; this may be a read error. The J gene is TRBJ1-2, the V gene TRBV7-9; 10 bases align to TRBD1. The CDR3 has 15 residues. Germline values: CDR1 SEHNR, CDR2 FQNEAQ (reference sequence). The CDR3 DNA reads TGTGCCAGCAGCTTAGCGGGACAGGGGAACTATGGCTACCCCTTC. Encoded protein: CASSLAGQGNYGYPF.

This clonotype was observed at least ten times. J is TRBJ2-4 and V is TRBV7-8; 8 bases map to TRBD1. The CDR3 runs to 16 residues. Germline trimming cut 1 base from V and 1 base from J; bases unmatched to any gene: 3. Germline lookup yields CDR1 SGHVS and CDR2 FQNEAQ. CDR3 loop: CASSLDWTGAKNIQYF. CDR3 coding DNA: TGTGCCAGCAGCTTAGACTGGACAGGGGCCAAAAACATTCAGTACTTC.

This clonotype was seen many times. The chain uses TRBV11-2 and TRBJ1-4; tentative D call: TRBD1 (6 bases). The CDR3 sequence is 15 residues long. Trimming stripped 4 bases from V and 2 bases from J, with 11 bases between. Germline V gene lookup returns CDR1 SGHAT and CDR2 FQNNGV. The CDR3 nucleotides are TGTGCCAGCAGCTCCGGGGGGCTGACTAATGAAAAACTGTTTTTT. Its protein product is CASSSGGLTNEKLFF.

With regard to this clonotype: A much more abundant neighbour one base away suggests this may be a read error. The CDR3 protein is CAGSLRREVTYEQYF. Here the CDR3 DNA reads TGTGCCGGCAGCTTAAGGCGGGAGGTGACCTACGAGCAGTACTTC. The gene calls are TRBV11-2 and TRBJ2-7; 8 bases agree with TRBD2. This CDR3 region has 15 residues. Germline-derived CDR1 and CDR2 are SGHAT and FQNNGV. The variable domain in full, with the rest retrieved from reference TRBV11-2 and TRBJ2-7, is EAGVAQSPRYKIIEKRQSVAFWCNPISGHATLYWYQQILGQGPKLLIQFQNNGVVDDSQLPKDRFSAERLKGVDSTLKIQPAKLEDSAVYLCAGSLRREVTYEQYFGPGTRLTVT.

This clonotype was seen only once. The rearrangement links TRBV20-1 to TRBJ1-4; D gene ambiguous. Germline V lookup: CDR1 DFQATT, CDR2 SNEGSKA (reference sequence). This CDR3 comprises 12 residues. The CDR3 sequence is CSVDSGSEKLFF. The CDR3 coding sequence is TGCAGCGTGGACTCGGGCAGTGAAAAACTGTTTTTT.

This clonotype was observed a single time. The CDR3 nucleotides are TGCAGCGTTATGGACAGGGGGCCCGGGACCCAGTACTTC. Its protein product is CSVMDRGPGTQYF. This chain uses TRBV29-1 with TRBJ2-5; 11 bases fit TRBD1. Germline values: CDR1 SQVTM, CDR2 ANQGSEA. V dropped 5 bases and J dropped 7; count of bases not matched to a gene: 6. This CDR3 region has 13 residues.

Regarding this clonotype: One junction end disagrees with the germline gene, perhaps due to a read error. This chain uses TRBV7-6 with TRBJ1-5; TRBD1 is a possible D gene (5 bases). This CDR3 comprises 14 residues. CDR1 SGHVS and CDR2 FNYEAQ come from the germline V gene. Here the CDR3 reads CATSLAGTNQPQHF. Here the CDR3 DNA reads TGTGCCACCAGCTTAGCAGGGACGAACCAGCCCCAGCACTTT. Based on the CDR3 plus reference TRBV7-6 and TRBJ1-5, the full variable domain is GAGVSQSPRYKVTKRGQDVALRCDPISGHVSLYWYRQALGQGPEFLTYFNYEAQQDKSGLPNDRFSAERPEGSISTLTIQRTEQRDSAMYRCATSLAGTNQPQHFGDGTRLSIL.

Details on this clonotype: Germline and junction disagree at one end, which may indicate a read error. This chain joins TRBV5-1 and TRBJ2-3, with D possibly being TRBD2 (6 bases). This CDR3 comprises 14 residues. Germline CDR1 SGHRS, CDR2 YFSETQ. The CDR3 DNA reads as TGTGCCAGCAGCGTTGGGACTGGCGTAGATACGCAGTATTTT. It codes for CASSVGTGVDTQYF.

The chain is built from TRBV29-1 and TRBJ2-1, with TRBD2 matching 12 bases. The germline CDR1 and CDR2 sequences are SQVTM and ANQGSEA. With 3 bases clipped from V and 9 bases from J, the junction kept 12 bases outside the gene matches. The CDR3 totals 16 residues. CDR3 sequence (DNA): TGCAGCGTTGAGGAGTATCTAGCGGGGGGGCGTGGTGAGCAGTTCTTC. This codes for CSVEEYLAGGRGEQFF.

With respect to this clonotype: This sequence may be a read error, since a much larger clone differs from it by one base. The CDR3 sequence is CASGLEGQPQHF. In nucleotides, the CDR3 is TGTGCCAGCGGCTTAGAGGGGCAGCCCCAGCATTTT. The chain couples TRBV7-9 to TRBJ1-5, with a possible D match to TRBD1 (5 bases). Per germline, CDR1 SEHNR and CDR2 FQNEAQ (reference sequence). The CDR3 loop spans 12 amino acids.

This clonotype was picked up many times. V usage is TRBV14 and J usage is TRBJ1-4, with no clear D. The CDR3 is 13 residues long. Looked up from germline, CDR1 is SGHDN and CDR2 is FVKESK. V was cut by 4 bases and J by 8 bases, with 11 bases left in between. CDR3 sequence reads: CASSRGGLEKLFF. The CDR3 nucleotides are TGTGCCAGCAGCCGCGGAGGGCTGGAAAAACTGTTTTTT.

This clonotype has more than one count but fewer than ten. This may come from a read error, since a much larger clone is one base off. The V call is TRBV5-6, the J call TRBJ1-2, with 7 nucleotides matching TRBD1. Germline V gives CDR1 SGHDT, CDR2 YYEEEE. The J segment lost 6 bases and the V segment lost 2 bases, leaving 10 bases of the junction unmatched. The CDR3 totals 15 residues. For the CDR3, the DNA is TGTGCCAGCAGCTTCCGCAGGGGGGGCAACCATGGCTACACCTTC. This encodes CASSFRRGGNHGYTF.

This clonotype showed up many times. The chain carries TRBV12-3 or TRBV12-4 and TRBJ1-2, with D possibly matching TRBD1 (6 bases). This CDR3 has 12 residues. Trimming shortened V by 5 bases and J by 8 bases, and 12 bases separated the two germline ends. CDR3: CASSNTGYGYTF. The CDR3 coding sequence is TGTGCCAGCAGTAACACAGGGTACGGCTACACCTTC.